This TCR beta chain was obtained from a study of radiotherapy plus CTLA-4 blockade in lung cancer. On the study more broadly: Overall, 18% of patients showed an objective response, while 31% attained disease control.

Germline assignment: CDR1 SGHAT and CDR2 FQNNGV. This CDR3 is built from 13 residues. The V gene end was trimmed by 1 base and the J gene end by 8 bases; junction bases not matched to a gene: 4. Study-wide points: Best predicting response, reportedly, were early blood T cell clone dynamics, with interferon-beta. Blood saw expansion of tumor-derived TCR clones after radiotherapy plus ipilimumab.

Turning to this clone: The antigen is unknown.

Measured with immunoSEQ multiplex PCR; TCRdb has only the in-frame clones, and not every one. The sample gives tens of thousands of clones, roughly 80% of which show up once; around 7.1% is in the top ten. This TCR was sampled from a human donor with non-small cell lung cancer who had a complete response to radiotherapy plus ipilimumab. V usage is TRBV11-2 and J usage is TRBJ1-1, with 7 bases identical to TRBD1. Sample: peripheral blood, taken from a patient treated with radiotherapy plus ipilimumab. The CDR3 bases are TGTGCCAGCAGCTTAGGACAGGGACGAGAAGCTTTCTTT. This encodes CASSLGQGREAFF. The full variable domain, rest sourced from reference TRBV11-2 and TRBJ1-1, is EAGVAQSPRYKIIEKRQSVAFWCNPISGHATLYWYQQILGQGPKLLIQFQNNGVVDDSQLPKDRFSAERLKGVDSTLKIQPAKLEDSAVYLCASSLGQGREAFFGQGTRLTVV.